Listed here are 8 T cell receptor beta chains from one sample, sequenced in a study of T cells after yellow fever vaccination. TCRdb processed the 5' RACE reads anew with MiXCR; each CDR3 protein has one entry. This sample has 500,000 to 650,000 distinct CDR3 sequences, with more than 9% found just once. Source: PBMCs, taken on the day of the yellow fever booster vaccination. These receptors came from a man aged 25 to 40 who received the YFV17D yellow fever vaccine.

This chain links TRBV18 with TRBJ2-5, with a possible D match to TRBD2 (5 bases). CDR1 and CDR2 (germline): KGHSH, LQKENI. Trimming cost V 4 bases and J 1 base, with 10 bases left between them. This CDR3 comprises 14 residues. The CDR3 DNA reads as TGTGCCAGCTCACGAGCGGCAACCCAAGAGACCCAGTACTTC. Protein product: CASSRAATQETQYF.

The chain recombines TRBV12-3 or TRBV12-4 with TRBJ2-7; 7 nucleotides line up with TRBD1. This CDR3 has 14 amino acids. Unmatched junction bases numbered 4, after V lost 5 bases and J lost 0 bases. The CDR3 is CASSRTGNSYEQYF. The CDR3 region has the DNA TGTGCCAGCAGTCGGACAGGAAACTCCTACGAGCAGTACTTC.

This clonotype was found a few times. The chain has TRBV20-1 and TRBJ2-2; D is undetermined. The germline V gene encodes CDR1 DFQATT and CDR2 SNEGSKA (reference sequence). This CDR3 is built from 14 residues. V was trimmed by 0 bases and J by 5 bases, leaving 10 bases between them. The DNA of the CDR3 is TGCAGTGCTAGAGAAGGGAAGGTAACCGGGGAGCTGTTTTTT. Its protein product is CSAREGKVTGELFF.

This clonotype has a handful of counts. This chain connects TRBV7-3 to TRBJ2-1; 9 nucleotides match TRBD2. V lost 5 bases to trimming and J lost 5 bases; unmatched junction nucleotides: 10. The germline gives CDR1 SGHTA, CDR2 FQGTGA. The CDR3 loop spans 16 amino acids. Here the CDR3 DNA reads TGTGCCAGCAGCCCCTACGGACTAGCGACTGACAATGAGCAGTTCTTC. As protein: CASSPYGLATDNEQFF.

The gene calls are TRBV20-1 and TRBJ2-1, with 7 positions matching TRBD1. The CDR3 runs 15 residues. Germline CDR1 is DFQATT and CDR2 is SNEGSKA (reference sequence). V lost 5 bases and J lost 10; bases outside the gene matches: 17. The CDR3 DNA reads TGCAGTGCTGAGAACTGGGACAGCAGGACTTGGGAGCAGTTCTTC. Its translation: CSAENWDSRTWEQFF.

The chain couples TRBV5-1 to TRBJ2-7, with TRBD1 as a possible D gene (5 bases). The CDR3 extends over 14 amino acids. The V end lost 0 bases, the J end lost 6 bases, and 13 bases lay between the germline ends. The germline V gene has CDR1 SGHRS and CDR2 YFSETQ. CDR3 coding DNA: TGCGCCAGCAGCTTGGGGACCTCAAGGGGCGAGCAGTACTTC. Translating it yields CASSLGTSRGEQYF.

The rearrangement uses TRBV10-3 and TRBJ1-2, with D hard to call. The CDR3 spans 16 residues. V was trimmed by 1 base and J by 8 bases, leaving 20 bases between them. In germline, CDR1 is ENHRY, CDR2 SYGVKD. The chain's CDR3 is CAISEFQAGRSMGYTF. As DNA, the CDR3 is TGTGCCATCAGTGAGTTCCAGGCAGGAAGAAGTATGGGCTACACCTTC.

This clonotype has a handful of counts. This chain's CDR3 is CASSFPQREQFF. The DNA for the CDR3 is TGTGCCAGCAGCTTCCCACAGCGGGAACAGTTCTTC. V usage is TRBV7-2 and J usage is TRBJ2-1, with 7 bases matching TRBD2. The V segment lost 3 bases and the J segment 13 bases; nucleotides outside the gene matches: 6. The CDR3 runs to 12 residues. The germline gives CDR1 SGHTA, CDR2 FQGNSA.